Listed here are 20 T cell receptor beta chains from one sample, sequenced in a study of T cell responses to AZD1222 COVID-19 vaccine (dated by TCRdb to about 2021). The library relied on the immunoSEQ multiplex PCR assay. The source is immuneACCESS, and TCRdb retained only in-frame sequences with V and J called. Part of the clones is not carried over; for the studies checked, unresolved V genes explain less than half of this, and the remainder is unexplained. Within this sample are about 150,000 clones, with roughly nine tenths of them counted one time only. Less than 3.5% of the sample belongs to the ten largest clones. In light of the paper, this sample's time point label describes: baseline before first vaccination. This specimen was peripheral blood, taken on day 0 of AZD1222 vaccination. All receptors derive from an adult in good health.

J is TRBJ1-5 and V is TRBV5-8; 9 bases agree with TRBD1. The CDR3 has 16 residues. The ends lost 4 bases at V and 5 bases at J; junction bases unmatched: 10. Germline V gene data show CDR1 as SGHTS and CDR2 as YDEGEE. CDR3 amino acids: CASSRRTGASDQPQHF. CDR3 nucleotide sequence: TGTGCCAGCAGCAGACGGACAGGGGCCTCGGATCAGCCCCAGCATTTT.

The rearrangement joins TRBV2 to TRBJ2-2; possible D gene TRBD2, 5 bases. This CDR3 is built from 14 residues. V was clipped by 7 bases and J by 6 bases, with 15 bases between them. The V gene's germline CDR1 is SNHLY and CDR2 FYNNEI. CDR3 DNA sequence: TGTGCCAGCACGAGGTCCCCCGGGGCCGGGGAGCTGTTTTTT. This gives the protein CASTRSPGAGELFF.

This chain uses TRBV19 with TRBJ2-1; D gene unclear. Trimming pared 8 bases from V and 5 bases from J, leaving 16 bases between. The CDR3 contains 14 residues. Per germline, CDR1 LNHDA and CDR2 SQIVND (reference sequence). The CDR3 loop reads CASHGDLDNNEQFF. The CDR3, as DNA: TGTGCCAGTCACGGCGATCTCGATAACAATGAGCAGTTCTTC.

This clone has a handful of counts. The chain couples TRBV2 to TRBJ2-5; the match to TRBD1 covers 7 bases. V lost 5 bases to trimming and J lost 2 bases; unmatched junction nucleotides: 5. From germline, CDR1 is SNHLY and CDR2 FYNNEI. The CDR3 consists of 14 residues. The CDR3 loop is CASSHRTGQETQYF. The CDR3 DNA follows: TGTGCCAGCAGTCATCGGACAGGACAAGAGACCCAGTACTTC.

The chain links TRBV6-1 to TRBJ1-6, with D possibly being TRBD1 (6 bases). The CDR3 extends over 15 amino acids. Germline V CDR1 and CDR2: MNHNS, SASEGT. V was shortened by 1 base and J by 9 bases, with 13 bases between the two germline ends. For the CDR3, the DNA is TGTGCCAGCAGTGAAGAGGGGGGGCGAGTTTCACCCCTCCACTTT. It specifies CASSEEGGRVSPLHF.

The chain recombines TRBV10-3 with TRBJ1-2; weak D call: TRBD1 (5 bases). The CDR3 consists of 13 residues. The V and J ends lost 6 bases and 6 bases respectively, with 14 bases between them. Germline CDR1 and CDR2: ENHRY and SYGVKD. CDR3 residues: CAIRLGHEDGYTF. The CDR3 coding sequence is TGTGCCATCAGGTTGGGGCATGAGGATGGCTACACCTTC.

The J gene is TRBJ1-2, the V gene TRBV2; TRBD1 matches at 9 bases. CDR1 SNHLY and CDR2 FYNNEI come from the germline V gene. CDR3 length: 14 amino acids. V shed 7 bases, J shed 4 bases, and the junction held 7 bases outside the gene matches. The CDR3 protein is CASKLTGGGYGYTF. DNA of the CDR3: TGTGCCAGCAAATTGACAGGGGGTGGCTATGGCTACACCTTC.

Here the CDR3 reads CASSLGREKLFF. The CDR3 nucleotides read TGTGCCAGCAGTTTGGGCAGGGAAAAACTGTTTTTT. The chain joins TRBV12-3 or TRBV12-4 to TRBJ1-4; D gene ambiguous. This CDR3 is built from 12 residues. V shed 3 bases and J shed 8 bases, with 7 bases lying between them.

The rearrangement links TRBV19 to TRBJ1-3; D is possibly TRBD1 (5 bases). The V end lost 4 bases, the J end lost 3 bases, and 7 bases lay between the germline ends. Germline CDR1 reads LNHDA; CDR2 reads SQIVND (reference sequence). The length of the CDR3 is 13 residues. The CDR3 nucleotides read TGTGCCAGTAGTACCAGGGTTGGAAACACCATATATTTT. Protein sequence: CASSTRVGNTIYF.

The chain links TRBV28 to TRBJ1-1, with a tentative D call TRBD1 (5 bases). V was trimmed by 2 bases and J by 6 bases, leaving 19 bases between them. In germline, CDR1 is MDHEN, CDR2 SYDVKM. CDR3 length: 16 amino acids. CDR3 in DNA: TGTGCCAGCAGTTTAACGGCAGGTAGGGGAATGGCTGAAGCTTTCTTT. Its translation: CASSLTAGRGMAEAFF.

This clone has a single count. The chain employs TRBV6-6 and TRBJ1-2; the D gene is possibly TRBD1 (6 bases). This CDR3 spans 14 amino acids. Germline V lookup: CDR1 MNHNY, CDR2 SVGAGI (reference sequence). Deletions cut 2 bases from V and 8 bases from J, with 15 bases between. CDR3 in amino acids: CASSYRNRAGGYTF. The CDR3 nucleotides are TGTGCCAGCAGTTACCGCAACAGGGCTGGCGGCTACACCTTC.

The V and J genes are TRBV5-1 and TRBJ2-7; perhaps TRBD1 as D (6 bases). Trimming pared 7 bases from V and 3 bases from J, leaving 17 bases between. This CDR3 region has 14 residues. CDR1 and CDR2 from the germline V gene are SGHRS and YFSETQ. The CDR3 DNA reads as TGCGCCAGCGGCCGGGCAGGGGAGTTCTACGAGCAGTACTTC. It translates to CASGRAGEFYEQYF.

The V gene is TRBV6-6, the J gene TRBJ1-1; the D gene is possibly TRBD1 (5 bases). The CDR3 totals 14 residues. The V gene's germline CDR1 is MNHNY and CDR2 SVGAGI (reference sequence). V was pared by 2 bases and J by 1 base, with 8 bases between. For the CDR3, the DNA is TGTGCCAGCAGTTACGGGGGGAAGAACACTGAAGCTTTCTTT. Translation gives CASSYGGKNTEAFF.

The chain employs TRBV5-1 and TRBJ2-3, with no clear D. The germline CDR1 and CDR2 sequences are SGHRS and YFSETQ. Deletions cut 4 bases from V and 1 base from J, with 13 bases between. The CDR3 sequence is 15 residues long. In nucleotides, the CDR3 is TGCGCCAGCAGCCTGTCAAAGGCTGGCACAGATACGCAGTATTTT. Its translation is CASSLSKAGTDTQYF.

The gene calls are TRBV6-6 and TRBJ1-4; 8 bases line up with TRBD1. Germline V gives CDR1 MNHNY, CDR2 SVGAGI (reference sequence). The CDR3 covers 14 residues. The V and J ends lost 5 bases and 4 bases, in that order; junction bases with no gene match: 3. The CDR3, as DNA: TGTGCCAGCAGTCTACAGGGGGTTAATGAAAAACTGTTTTTT. Encoded protein: CASSLQGVNEKLFF.

The V gene is TRBV5-1, the J gene TRBJ2-2; D is undetermined. Germline loops: CDR1 SGHRS, CDR2 YFSETQ. The CDR3 contains 12 residues. V was cut by 7 bases and J by 8 bases, with 12 bases left in between. The CDR3: CASRDPAGELFF. The CDR3 DNA reads TGCGCCAGCCGTGACCCGGCGGGGGAGCTGTTTTTT.

V is TRBV25-1 and J is TRBJ2-5, with D tentatively TRBD2 (5 bases). The CDR3 contains 14 residues. V was pared by 5 bases and J by 7 bases, with 17 bases between. Germline-derived CDR1 and CDR2 are MGHDK and SYGVNS. This CDR3 reads CASSSNRREGTQYF. The CDR3 DNA follows: TGTGCCAGCAGTAGTAATAGACGCGAGGGGACCCAGTACTTC.

The gene calls are TRBV19 and TRBJ2-7; 8 bases are a match to TRBD1. The germline V gene encodes CDR1 LNHDA and CDR2 SQIVND (reference sequence). V dropped 10 bases and J dropped 2; count of bases not matched to a gene: 7. The CDR3 runs to 13 residues. The CDR3 is CATAGQGTYEQYF. CDR3 coding DNA: TGTGCCACCGCAGGACAGGGCACCTACGAGCAGTACTTC.

Comments on this clone: The same CDR3 can be traced to other DNA sequences in this sample. V gene TRBV18 combines with J gene TRBJ2-7; weak D call: TRBD1 (6 bases). Trimming took 3 bases from V and 3 from J, leaving 9 bases between them. Germline V gene data show CDR1 as KGHSH and CDR2 as LQKENI. The CDR3 has 13 amino acids. The CDR3 DNA reads TGTGCCAGCTCACCCACAGGGTACTACGAGCAGTACTTC. Encoded protein: CASSPTGYYEQYF.

The rearrangement joins TRBV5-1 to TRBJ2-3; 7 bases agree with TRBD1. V lost 4 bases, J lost 1 base, and 9 bases stayed unmatched. CDR3 size: 16 residues. Germline assignment: CDR1 SGHRS and CDR2 YFSETQ. CDR3 DNA sequence: TGCGCCAGCAGCCCACTAGGGGACAGTCGCACAGATACGCAGTATTTT. It encodes CASSPLGDSRTDTQYF.